Below, 31 T cell receptor beta chains from the same sample are listed, as sequenced in a study of beta chain features in type 1 diabetes. The authors reverse transcribed all of the isolated RNA, so sequencing captured expressed TCRB transcripts. Only in-frame clones appear in the TCRdb table, and some are missing; sequencing was by immunoSEQ multiplex PCR. This table holds some 370,000 clones, 8.5% to 10% found once. Whole-study results and caveats: When Type 1 diabetes patients were examined, their TCRB CDR3s proved moderately but significantly shorter in all four CD4+ subsets.

These receptors have no known antigen. The sequencing sample was made of central memory CD4+ T cells from blood. The receptors were sampled from a man younger than 45 with type 1 diabetes.

The chain is built from TRBV11-1 and TRBJ2-1, with 12 positions matching TRBD2. The CDR3 length is 15 residues. Germline trimming cut 5 bases from V and 7 bases from J; bases unmatched to any gene: 6. Germline V gene lookup returns CDR1 SGHAT and CDR2 FQDESV (reference sequence). The CDR3, as DNA: TGTGCCAGCAGCCCCCTAGGACTAGCGGGAAATGAGCAGTTCTTC. This gives the protein CASSPLGLAGNEQFF.

This chain connects TRBV28 to TRBJ2-5; D not resolved. The CDR3 totals 14 residues. V lost 3 bases to trimming and J lost 3 bases, with 11 bases between them. Per germline, CDR1 MDHEN and CDR2 SYDVKM. The CDR3 loop reads CASSLVSSKETQYF. Here the CDR3 DNA reads TGTGCCAGCAGTTTGGTCTCATCCAAAGAGACCCAGTACTTC. The full variable domain, in which reference TRBV28 and TRBJ2-5 provide the parts outside the CDR3, is DVKVTQSSRYLVKRTGEKVFLECVQDMDHENMFWYRQDPGLGLRLIYFSYDVKMKEKGDIPEGYSVSREKKERFSLILESASTNQTSMYLCASSLVSSKETQYFGPGTRLLVL.

This clone was observed at least ten times. The genes are TRBV2 and TRBJ2-6; TRBD2 might be the D (5 bases). This CDR3 is 15 amino acids long. Germline V lookup: CDR1 SNHLY, CDR2 FYNNEI. V was pared by 7 bases and J by 0 bases, with 10 bases between. CDR3 region: CASTQEASGANVLTF. CDR3 in DNA: TGTGCCAGCACCCAGGAGGCCTCTGGGGCCAACGTCCTGACTTTC. The full variable domain, in which reference TRBV2 and TRBJ2-6 provide the parts outside the CDR3, is EPEVTQTPSHQVTQMGQEVILRCVPISNHLYFYWYRQILGQKVEFLVSFYNNEISEKSEIFDDQFSVERPDGSNFTLKIRSTKLEDSAMYFCASTQEASGANVLTFGAGSRLTVL.

About this clone: At the DNA level, this CDR3 is encoded by other sequences in the same sample as well. The gene calls are TRBV18 and TRBJ2-7, with 7 bases fitting TRBD1. The CDR3 length is 14 residues. CDR1 and CDR2 from the germline V gene are KGHSH and LQKENI. V was pared by 6 bases and J by 0 bases, with 5 bases of the junction left unmatched. The CDR3 region has the DNA TGTGCCAGCTCGCCGGGACAGAGCTCCTACGAGCAGTACTTC. Encoded protein: CASSPGQSSYEQYF.

This clone has just a few counts. The chain links TRBV27 to TRBJ2-1, with 7 bases fitting TRBD2. Germline V CDR1 and CDR2: MNHEY, SMNVEV (reference sequence). There are 15 residues in the CDR3. V gave up 4 bases and J gave up 2 bases; unmatched junction bases: 5. The CDR3 DNA follows: TGTGCCAGCAGTTCTCAGGGACTAACCTACAATGAGCAGTTCTTC. This sequence encodes CASSSQGLTYNEQFF.

The table lists this clone with many counts. This sequence joins TRBV6-6 and TRBJ2-7, with TRBD2 matching over 14 bases. Unmatched junction bases numbered 5, after V lost 6 bases and J lost 1 base. The germline CDR1 and CDR2 sequences are MNHNY and SVGAGI (reference sequence). The CDR3 has 16 amino acids. The CDR3 protein is CASSPRLAGGSYEQYF. CDR3 DNA sequence: TGTGCCAGCAGCCCAAGACTAGCGGGAGGGTCCTACGAGCAGTACTTC.

This clone has just one count. This may be a read error: a much more frequent sequence differs by one nucleotide. This chain uses TRBV4-2 with TRBJ2-3, with D hard to call. Germline CDR1 LGHNA, CDR2 YNFKEQ. V lost 6 bases and J lost 3, with 4 bases in between. CDR3 size: 11 residues. As DNA, the CDR3 is TGTGCCAGCAGTAGGACAGATACGCAGTATTTT. Encoded protein: CASSRTDTQYF.

The V and J genes are TRBV4-3 and TRBJ2-1; 8 nucleotides line up with TRBD2. Trimming cost V 0 bases and J 5 bases; bases outside gene matches: 6. The length of the CDR3 is 16 residues. Germline CDR1 and CDR2: LGHNA and YSLEER. The CDR3 nucleotides are TGCGCCAGCAGCCAAGACGGGCGGGAGGATCACAATGAGCAGTTCTTC. Protein: CASSQDGREDHNEQFF.

This clone was seen once. A far larger clone is a single base away, which makes a read error likely. The chain combines TRBV9 with TRBJ2-2; D is undetermined. This CDR3 comprises 13 residues. Per germline, CDR1 SGDLS and CDR2 YYNGEE. Trimming removed 6 bases at V and 5 bases at J, with 11 bases between. The CDR3: CASTPRTTGELFF. For the CDR3, the DNA is TGTGCCAGCACCCCGAGAACAACCGGGGAGCTGTTTTTT.

The chain couples TRBV11-3 to TRBJ2-1, with a weak D call TRBD2 (5 bases). Trimming stripped 5 bases from V and 8 bases from J, with 16 bases between. Germline V gene data show CDR1 as SGHNT and CDR2 as YENEEA. The CDR3 consists of 14 residues. CDR3 sequence: CASSPRHRSDEQFF. Here the CDR3 DNA reads TGTGCCAGCAGCCCACGCCACCGTAGCGATGAGCAGTTCTTC. Based on the CDR3 plus reference TRBV11-3 and TRBJ2-1, the full variable domain is EAGVVQSPRYKIIEKKQPVAFWCNPISGHNTLYWYLQNLGQGPELLIRYENEEAVDDSQLPKDRFSAERLKGVDSTLKIQPAELGDSAVYLCASSPRHRSDEQFFGPGTRLTVL.

V is TRBV9 and J is TRBJ1-4; D ambiguous. Trimming pared 1 base from V and 5 bases from J, leaving 12 bases between. Germline CDR1 is SGDLS and CDR2 is YYNGEE. CDR3 length: 15 amino acids. The CDR3 bases are TGTGCCAGCAGCGTATGGGGTTCGGGGAATGAAAAACTGTTTTTT. It is translated as CASSVWGSGNEKLFF.

The chain has TRBV6-5 and TRBJ2-4; 7 nucleotides agree with TRBD2. This CDR3 region has 15 residues. V trimming: 5 bases; J trimming: 6 bases; junction bases outside the gene matches: 10. CDR1 is MNHEY and CDR2 is SVGAGI in the germline V gene. This CDR3 is CASSQSPGGRNIQYF. The CDR3 DNA reads TGTGCCAGCAGTCAATCACCGGGGGGTCGAAACATTCAGTACTTC.

The chain combines TRBV2 with TRBJ2-1, with 7 nucleotides matching TRBD2. Germline V lookup: CDR1 SNHLY, CDR2 FYNNEI. The CDR3 is made up of 15 amino acids. V shed 3 bases, J shed 9 bases, and the junction held 11 bases outside the gene matches. CDR3 in DNA: TGTGCCAGCAGTGACTCCGGGACTATAGTTTCTGAGCAGTTCTTC. Protein product: CASSDSGTIVSEQFF. Full variable domain (rest looked up from reference TRBV2 and TRBJ2-1): EPEVTQTPSHQVTQMGQEVILRCVPISNHLYFYWYRQILGQKVEFLVSFYNNEISEKSEIFDDQFSVERPDGSNFTLKIRSTKLEDSAMYFCASSDSGTIVSEQFFGPGTRLTVL.

This clone was recorded a few times. V is TRBV6-1 and J is TRBJ1-2, with TRBD1 identical over 8 bases. This CDR3 comprises 13 residues. Germline CDR1 reads MNHNS; CDR2 reads SASEGT. V trimming: 1 base; J trimming: 8 bases; junction bases outside the gene matches: 3. CDR3 residues: CASSEGTGYGYTF. CDR3 nucleotide sequence: TGTGCCAGCAGTGAAGGGACAGGGTACGGCTACACCTTC.

CDR3 residues: CASPSTGTTEAFF. The CDR3 DNA follows: TGTGCCAGCCCATCTACAGGGACCACTGAAGCTTTCTTT. The chain couples TRBV6-6 to TRBJ1-1; perhaps TRBD1 as D (6 bases). V shed 8 bases and J shed 4 bases, with 14 bases lying between them. The V gene's germline CDR1 is MNHNY and CDR2 SVGAGI (reference sequence). The CDR3 runs to 13 residues.

Note on this clone: Other DNA sequences within the sample encode an identical CDR3. The chain uses TRBV7-8 and TRBJ2-1; D possibly corresponds to TRBD2 (5 bases). V lost 3 bases and J lost 0, with 12 bases in between. Germline lookup yields CDR1 SGHVS and CDR2 FQNEAQ. CDR3 length equals 16 residues. This CDR3 reads CASSFLPRGSYNEQFF. Written as DNA, the CDR3 is TGTGCCAGCAGCTTTCTGCCTCGGGGCTCCTACAATGAGCAGTTCTTC.

With regard to this clone: Other DNA sequences within the sample encode an identical CDR3. J is TRBJ2-3 and V is TRBV7-9; a weak D match, TRBD1 (5 bases). V dropped 2 bases and J dropped 0 bases, with 6 bases sitting between them. Per the germline V gene, CDR1 is SEHNR and CDR2 is FQNEAQ (reference sequence). The CDR3 length is 14 residues. The DNA for the CDR3 is TGTGCCAGCAGCTTAACAGGAAGCACAGATACGCAGTATTTT. As protein: CASSLTGSTDTQYF.

This clone has just a few counts. The chain links TRBV11-2 to TRBJ1-2; possibly TRBD1 for D (6 bases). There are 13 residues in the CDR3. The V and J ends lost 6 bases and 5 bases respectively, with 13 bases between them. Germline V lookup: CDR1 SGHAT, CDR2 FQNNGV. CDR3 residues: CASSSWTAYGYTF. In DNA form, the CDR3 reads TGTGCCAGCAGTTCGTGGACAGCTTATGGCTACACCTTC.

This clone was observed a handful of times. The rearrangement links TRBV7-9 to TRBJ2-1; D may be TRBD2 (6 bases). Germline V CDR1 and CDR2: SEHNR, FQNEAQ (reference sequence). V was cut by 3 bases and J by 2 bases, with 17 bases left in between. The CDR3 runs 17 residues. CDR3 nucleotides: TGTGCCAGCAGCTTTGGGGTGCCGGGACTCACCTACAATGAGCAGTTCTTC. Translation gives CASSFGVPGLTYNEQFF.

The J gene is TRBJ2-2, the V gene TRBV10-3; TRBD2 is a possible D gene (6 bases). The V gene's germline CDR1 is ENHRY and CDR2 SYGVKD. The V and J ends lost 6 bases and 1 base respectively, with 15 bases between them. CDR3 length equals 16 residues. This CDR3 reads CAIRSGGSGNTGELFF. The CDR3 DNA is TGTGCCATCAGATCCGGAGGTAGCGGGAACACCGGGGAGCTGTTTTTT.

This clone has just a few counts. The chain carries TRBV9 and TRBJ2-2; TRBD1 is a possible D gene (5 bases). Germline V gene data show CDR1 as SGDLS and CDR2 as YYNGEE. Deletions cut 5 bases from V and 2 bases from J, with 13 bases between. The CDR3 is 15 residues long. CDR3 region: CASSDTGLNTGELFF. The CDR3 nucleotides are TGTGCCAGCAGTGATACAGGTCTAAACACCGGGGAGCTGTTTTTT. Supplemented by reference TRBV9 and TRBJ2-2, the full variable domain reads DSGVTQTPKHLITATGQRVTLRCSPRSGDLSVYWYQQSLDQGLQFLIQYYNGEERAKGNILERFSAQQFPDLHSELNLSSLELGDSALYFCASSDTGLNTGELFFGEGSRLTVL.

The rearrangement uses TRBV28 and TRBJ1-2; maybe TRBD1 (6 bases). The germline V and J ends were trimmed by 6 bases and 6 bases, with 14 bases remaining between them. Germline V lookup: CDR1 MDHEN, CDR2 SYDVKM. This CDR3 is 13 amino acids long. CDR3 amino acids: CASRTGGLNGYTF. Written as DNA, the CDR3 is TGTGCCAGCAGAACCGGGGGCCTCAATGGCTACACCTTC.

This chain connects TRBV6-5 to TRBJ2-1, with 7 bases aligning to TRBD1. This CDR3 has 14 residues. Germline trimming cut 5 bases from V and 6 bases from J; bases unmatched to any gene: 7. The germline gives CDR1 MNHEY, CDR2 SVGAGI. CDR3 nucleotides: TGTGCCAGCAGTCAGGGGGTGGCTGTCAATGAGCAGTTCTTC. It encodes CASSQGVAVNEQFF.

This clone has ten or more counts. This rearrangement joins TRBV6-6 to TRBJ1-3, with D maybe TRBD1 (5 bases). CDR1 and CDR2 from the germline V gene are MNHNY and SVGAGI (reference sequence). Trimming removed 7 bases from V and 5 bases from J, with 15 bases in between. This CDR3 spans 14 amino acids. In nucleotides, the CDR3 is TGTGCCAGCACGGGCCAGGGAGGAAGAAACACCATATATTTT. It translates to CASTGQGGRNTIYF.

This clone was observed many times. The chain uses TRBV5-4 and TRBJ2-6; 7 bases are a match to TRBD2. The CDR3 contains 17 residues. Trimming removed 0 bases from V and 0 bases from J; junction bases left unmatched: 3. Germline-derived CDR1 and CDR2 are SGHNT and YYREEE (reference sequence). CDR3 bases: TGTGCCAGCAGCTTGGGGGAGGGGAACTCTGGGGCCAACGTCCTGACTTTC. It is translated as CASSLGEGNSGANVLTF.

This clone was found a few times. The rearrangement joins TRBV7-2 to TRBJ2-1; 7 bases are a match to TRBD2. CDR3 length equals 18 residues. With 1 base clipped from V and 0 bases from J, the junction kept 9 bases outside the gene matches. In germline, CDR1 is SGHTA, CDR2 FQGNSA. In nucleotides, the CDR3 is TGTGCCAGCAGCTTAGGGTGGGACTATATAAACTCCTACAATGAGCAGTTCTTC. It codes for CASSLGWDYINSYNEQFF.

This clone was recorded a few times. This chain uses TRBV9 with TRBJ2-5, with D possibly TRBD1 on 5 matching bases. Germline V gene lookup returns CDR1 SGDLS and CDR2 YYNGEE. CDR3 length: 14 amino acids. The V end was cut by 0 bases, the J end by 4 bases, with 10 bases between. The CDR3 protein is CASSVDDSRETQYF. CDR3 sequence (DNA): TGTGCCAGCAGCGTAGACGACAGCAGAGAGACCCAGTACTTC.

This clone has at least ten counts. The chain joins TRBV5-1 to TRBJ2-2, with 8 bases aligning to TRBD1. Germline V gives CDR1 SGHRS, CDR2 YFSETQ. V shed 6 bases, J shed 3 bases, and the junction held 10 bases outside the gene matches. The CDR3 has 16 residues. CDR3 sequence: CASIVGTGGDTGELFF. CDR3 bases: TGCGCCAGCATTGTCGGGACAGGAGGGGACACCGGGGAGCTGTTTTTT.

About this clone: The same CDR3 is also encoded by other DNA sequences in this sample. The gene calls are TRBV7-7 and TRBJ1-1; possible D gene TRBD1, 5 bases. Trimming cost V 5 bases and J 1 base, with 8 bases left between them. The length of the CDR3 is 13 residues. Per the germline V gene, CDR1 is SSHAT and CDR2 is FNYEAQ (reference sequence). For the CDR3, the DNA is TGTGCCAGCAGCCTAGACAGGAACACTGAAGCTTTCTTT. Amino acid sequence: CASSLDRNTEAFF. Combining the CDR3 with reference TRBV7-7 and TRBJ1-1 gives the whole variable domain GAGVSQSPRYKVTKRGQDVTLRCDPISSHATLYWYQQALGQGPEFLTYFNYEAQPDKSGLPSDRFSAERPEGSISTLTIQRTEQRDSAMYRCASSLDRNTEAFFGQGTRLTVV.

This clone was recorded a few times. V is TRBV5-1 and J is TRBJ2-2; possibly TRBD2 for D (5 bases). In germline, CDR1 is SGHRS, CDR2 YFSETQ. CDR3 length: 14 residues. Trimming removed 4 bases at V and 4 bases at J, with 11 bases between. CDR3 nucleotide sequence: TGCGCCAGCAGCCCGGGATCAGGCACCGGGGAGCTGTTTTTT. It specifies CASSPGSGTGELFF.

The CDR3 is CASSEEITGAGEETQYF. CDR3 in DNA: TGTGCCAGCAGTGAAGAGATTACGGGGGCCGGGGAGGAGACCCAGTACTTC. The chain recombines TRBV2 with TRBJ2-5; D might be TRBD1 or TRBD2, each matching 6 bases. Germline-derived CDR1 and CDR2 are SNHLY and FYNNEI. The CDR3 extends over 17 amino acids. V was cut by 1 base and J by 5 bases, with 20 bases left in between.